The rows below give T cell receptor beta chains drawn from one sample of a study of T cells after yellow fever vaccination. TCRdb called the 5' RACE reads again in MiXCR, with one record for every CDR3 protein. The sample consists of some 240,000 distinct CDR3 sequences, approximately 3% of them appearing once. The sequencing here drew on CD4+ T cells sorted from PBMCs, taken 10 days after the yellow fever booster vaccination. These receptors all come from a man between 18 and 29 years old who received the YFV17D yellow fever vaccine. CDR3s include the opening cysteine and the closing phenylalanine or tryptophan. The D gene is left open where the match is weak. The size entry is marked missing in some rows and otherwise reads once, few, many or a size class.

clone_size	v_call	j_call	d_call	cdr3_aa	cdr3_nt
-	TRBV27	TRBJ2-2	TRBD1	CASSFGQGRTTGGLFF	TGTGCCAGCAGTTTCGGACAGGGAAGAACCACCGGGGGGCTGTTTTTT
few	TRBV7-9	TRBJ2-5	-	CASSPGVRETQYF	TGTGCCAGCAGCCCAGGGGTCCGGGAGACCCAGTACTTC
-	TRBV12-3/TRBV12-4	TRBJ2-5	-	CASSWRWTDQETQYF	TGTGCCAGCAGTTGGAGGTGGACAGACCAAGAGACCCAGTACTTC
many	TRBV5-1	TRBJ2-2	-	CASRRTGELFF	TGCGCCAGCAGGCGGACCGGGGAGCTGTTTTTT
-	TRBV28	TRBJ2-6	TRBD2	CASSSLRGAANVLTF	TGTGCCAGCAGCTCCCTGCGGGGGGCGGCCAACGTCCTGACTTTC
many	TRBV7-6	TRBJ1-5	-	CASSLGGGGNQPQHF	TGTGCCAGCAGCCTAGGGGGTGGGGGCAATCAGCCCCAGCATTTT
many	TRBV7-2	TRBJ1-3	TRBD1	CASSLNRGRLSGNTIYF	TGTGCCAGCAGCCTAAACAGGGGCCGGCTCTCTGGAAACACCATATATTTT
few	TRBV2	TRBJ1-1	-	CASASDMWNTEAFF	TGTGCCTCTGCATCGGACATGTGGAACACTGAAGCTTTCTTT
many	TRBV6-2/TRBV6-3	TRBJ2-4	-	CASTKETRIAKNIQYF	TGTGCCAGCACTAAGGAGACCCGGATAGCCAAAAACATTCAGTACTTC
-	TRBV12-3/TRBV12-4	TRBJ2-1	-	CASSNTGKNEQFF	TGTGCCAGCAGTAACACAGGGAAAAATGAGCAGTTCTTC
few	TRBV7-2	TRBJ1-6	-	CASSLEQYSPLHF	TGTGCCAGCAGCTTAGAACAGTATTCACCCCTCCACTTT
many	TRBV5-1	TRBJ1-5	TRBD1	CASSWGGQRDQPQHF	TGCGCCAGCAGCTGGGGGGGACAGAGGGATCAGCCCCAGCATTTT
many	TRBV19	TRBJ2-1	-	CASSMGGTYNEQFF	TGTGCCAGTAGTATGGGCGGGACCTACAATGAGCAGTTCTTC
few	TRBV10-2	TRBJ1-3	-	CASTPMGSSGNTIYF	TGCGCCAGCACCCCAATGGGAAGCTCTGGAAACACCATATATTTT
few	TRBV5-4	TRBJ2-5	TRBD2	CASSLTRRGGETQYF	TGTGCCAGCAGCTTAACCAGGCGGGGGGGTGAGACCCAGTACTTC
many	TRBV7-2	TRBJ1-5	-	CASSFRASWDQPQHF	TGTGCCAGCAGCTTTCGGGCCTCCTGGGATCAGCCCCAGCATTTT
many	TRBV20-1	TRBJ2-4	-	CSAADLAKNIQYF	TGCAGTGCGGCAGATTTAGCCAAAAACATTCAGTACTTC
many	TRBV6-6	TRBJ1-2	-	CASSAGNGYTF	TGTGCCAGCAGTGCAGGGAATGGCTACACCTTC
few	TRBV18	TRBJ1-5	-	CASSVEAPNQPQHF	TGTGCCAGCTCAGTTGAAGCCCCTAATCAGCCCCAGCATTTT
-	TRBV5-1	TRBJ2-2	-	CASNQGWAGELFF	TGCGCCAGCAACCAGGGCTGGGCCGGGGAGCTGTTTTTT
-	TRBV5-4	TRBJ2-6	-	CASHTTSGANVLTF	TGTGCCAGCCACACGACCTCTGGGGCCAACGTCCTGACTTTC
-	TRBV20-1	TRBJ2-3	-	CSARSSGNSDTQYF	TGCAGTGCTAGATCTTCTGGTAACTCGGATACGCAGTATTTT
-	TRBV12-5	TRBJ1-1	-	CASGLVLPGNTEAFF	TGTGCTAGTGGTTTGGTACTACCTGGGAACACTGAAGCTTTCTTT
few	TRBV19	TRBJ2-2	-	CASSRRGTGELFF	TGTGCCAGTAGTAGAAGGGGCACCGGGGAGCTGTTTTTT
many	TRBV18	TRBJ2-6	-	CASAPVWGAVGANVLTF	TGTGCCAGCGCCCCGGTGTGGGGGGCGGTTGGGGCCAACGTCCTGACTTTC
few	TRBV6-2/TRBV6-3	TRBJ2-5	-	CASSYGWGQETQYF	TGTGCCAGCAGTTATGGATGGGGGCAAGAGACCCAGTACTTC
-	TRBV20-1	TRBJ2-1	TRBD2	CSARAQTSGGYNEQFF	TGCAGTGCTAGAGCCCAAACTAGCGGGGGGTACAATGAGCAGTTCTTC
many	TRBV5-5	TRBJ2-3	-	CASSQLRNTQYF	TGTGCCAGCAGCCAGCTAAGGAATACGCAGTATTTT
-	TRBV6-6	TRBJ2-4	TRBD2	CASSLAGQIAKNIQYF	TGTGCCAGCAGTCTAGCGGGCCAGATAGCCAAAAACATTCAGTACTTC
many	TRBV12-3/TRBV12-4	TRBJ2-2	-	CASSFWAPNTGELFF	TGTGCCAGCAGTTTTTGGGCCCCGAACACCGGGGAGCTGTTTTTT
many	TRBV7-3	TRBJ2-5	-	CASSWGLQETQYF	TGTGCCAGCAGCTGGGGACTCCAAGAGACCCAGTACTTC
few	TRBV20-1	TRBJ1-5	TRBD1	CSAGGGQINQPQHF	TGCAGTGCTGGGGGGGGACAGATCAATCAGCCCCAGCATTTT
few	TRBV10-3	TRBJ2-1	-	CAISESSLGQSQPLVF	TGTGCCATCAGTGAGTCGTCACTTGGTCAATCACAACCGTTGGTCTTC
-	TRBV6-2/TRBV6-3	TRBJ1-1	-	CASSYGKNTEAFF	TGTGCCAGCAGTTACGGGAAAAACACTGAAGCTTTCTTT
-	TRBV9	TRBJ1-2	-	CASSVNTAGWYGYTF	TGTGCCAGCAGCGTAAACACCGCAGGGTGGTATGGCTACACCTTC
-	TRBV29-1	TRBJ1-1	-	CSVRVRPSMPMNTEAFF	TGCAGCGTAAGAGTGAGGCCTTCTATGCCCATGAACACTGAAGCTTTCTTT
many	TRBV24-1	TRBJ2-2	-	CATSDLSAGAYTGELFF	TGTGCCACCAGTGATTTGAGTGCAGGGGCGTACACCGGGGAGCTGTTTTTT
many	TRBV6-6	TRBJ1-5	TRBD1	CASSDRGLGNQPQHF	TGTGCCAGCAGTGATAGGGGGCTTGGCAATCAGCCCCAGCATTTT
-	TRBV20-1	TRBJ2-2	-	CSARVDAYTGELFF	TGCAGTGCTAGAGTAGACGCTTACACCGGGGAGCTGTTTTTT
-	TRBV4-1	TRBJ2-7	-	CASSRSWDGGYEQYF	TGCGCCAGCAGCCGCTCCTGGGACGGCGGCTACGAGCAGTACTTC
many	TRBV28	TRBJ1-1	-	CASSLHTGWNTEAFF	TGTGCCAGCAGTCTGCATACCGGCTGGAACACTGAAGCTTTCTTT
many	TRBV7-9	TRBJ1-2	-	CASSLNTRDVHYGYTF	TGTGCCAGCAGCTTAAATACCCGGGACGTGCACTATGGCTACACCTTC
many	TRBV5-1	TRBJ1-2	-	CASSLAPGTDGYTF	TGCGCCAGCAGCTTGGCTCCAGGGACGGATGGCTACACCTTC
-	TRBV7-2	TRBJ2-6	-	CASSFLIRASGANVLTF	TGTGCCAGCAGCTTTCTGATCAGGGCCTCTGGGGCCAACGTCCTGACTTTC
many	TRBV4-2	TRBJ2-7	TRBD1	CASSPWDRAPYEQYF	TGTGCCAGCAGCCCCTGGGACAGGGCACCCTACGAGCAGTACTTC
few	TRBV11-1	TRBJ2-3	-	CASSRRRGAGTDTQYF	TGTGCCAGCAGCCGGCGGAGGGGGGCCGGGACAGATACGCAGTATTTT
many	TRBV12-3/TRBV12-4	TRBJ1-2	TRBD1	CASRQGQGYGYTF	TGTGCCAGCAGACAAGGACAGGGGTATGGCTACACCTTC
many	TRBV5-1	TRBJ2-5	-	CASMAGGNQETQYF	TGCGCCAGCATGGCTGGGGGGAACCAAGAGACCCAGTACTTC
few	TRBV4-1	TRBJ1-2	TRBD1	CASSQDRGGGADYGYTF	TGCGCCAGCAGCCAAGATCGTGGAGGGGGCGCGGACTATGGCTACACCTTC
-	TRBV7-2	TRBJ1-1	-	CASSSRGYTEAFF	TGTGCCAGCAGCTCAAGGGGATACACTGAAGCTTTCTTT
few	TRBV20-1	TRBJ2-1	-	CSAGNVRGSEQFF	TGCAGTGCCGGGAACGTTAGGGGTTCGGAGCAGTTCTTC
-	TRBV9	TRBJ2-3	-	CASSGGGQDLTDTQYF	TGTGCCAGCAGCGGGGGCGGGCAGGACCTCACAGATACGCAGTATTTT
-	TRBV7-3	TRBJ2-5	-	CASSLGLTGSQETQYF	TGTGCCAGCAGCTTAGGGTTGACGGGGAGCCAAGAGACCCAGTACTTC